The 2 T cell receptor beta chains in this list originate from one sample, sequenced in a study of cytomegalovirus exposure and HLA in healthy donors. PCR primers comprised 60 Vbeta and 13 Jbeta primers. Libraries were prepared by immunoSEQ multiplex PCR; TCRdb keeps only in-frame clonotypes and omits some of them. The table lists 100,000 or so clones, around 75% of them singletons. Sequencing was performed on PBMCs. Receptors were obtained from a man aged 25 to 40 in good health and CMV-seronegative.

The CDR3 reads CASSLSGTGEYSPLHF. CDR3 bases: TGCGCCAGCAGCCTTTCCGGGACAGGGGAATATTCACCCCTCCACTTT. V and J are TRBV5-1 and TRBJ1-6; 10 nucleotides agree with TRBD1. Per germline, CDR1 SGHRS and CDR2 YFSETQ. V shed 4 bases and J 8 bases; nucleotides not matched to a gene: 9. The CDR3 loop spans 16 amino acids. Supplemented by reference TRBV5-1 and TRBJ1-6, the full variable domain reads KAGVTQTPRYLIKTRGQQVTLSCSPISGHRSVSWYQQTPGQGLQFLFEYFSETQRNKGNFPGRFSGRQFSNSRSEMNVSTLELGDSALYLCASSLSGTGEYSPLHFGNGTRLTVT.

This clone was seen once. In DNA form, the CDR3 reads TGTGCCAGCAGTCATGGGGACAGCAGCTACGAGCAGTACTTC. This codes for CASSHGDSSYEQYF. V gene TRBV27 combines with J gene TRBJ2-7, with TRBD1 matching over 7 bases. Trimming cost V 5 bases and J 3 bases; bases outside gene matches: 7. The length of the CDR3 is 14 residues. Germline loops: CDR1 MNHEY, CDR2 SMNVEV (reference sequence).